The 14 T cell receptor beta chains reported below all come from one sample, sequenced in a study of naive and memory T cell subsets. The beta constant-region primer was an equimolar mix of two oligonucleotides covering TRBC1 and TRBC2. The ligated cDNA underwent four PCR rounds using SP2 and nested alpha and beta constant-region primers. TCRdb used MiXCR to reprocess the UMI-ligation and nested PCR reads, holding one entry per CDR3 protein. The table includes over 800 distinct CDR3 sequences, approximately 15% detected once. Sample: CD8+ TEMRA cells from blood. The subset: effector memory re-expressing CD45RA, CD45RA+ CD27-. The receptors derive from a human donor in good health.

By proportion, this clonotype is medium-sized. This chain connects TRBV7-9 to TRBJ2-1; 10 bases are a match to TRBD2. Germline assignment: CDR1 SEHNR and CDR2 FQNEAQ (reference sequence). The J segment lost 10 bases and the V segment lost 2 bases, leaving 11 bases of the junction unmatched. The CDR3 has 16 amino acids. CDR3 DNA sequence: TGTGCCAGCAGCTTAATTGGGACTAGCGACAAGAGGGAGCAGTTCTTC. Translated: CASSLIGTSDKREQFF.

This clonotype was counted only a few times. V is TRBV18 and J is TRBJ2-7; D remains ambiguous. The V and J ends lost 0 bases and 4 bases respectively, with 7 bases between them. Germline loops: CDR1 KGHSH, CDR2 LQKENI. The CDR3 extends over 13 amino acids. Here the CDR3 reads CASSPPHTYEQYF. The CDR3 nucleotides read TGTGCCAGCTCACCACCGCACACTTACGAGCAGTACTTC. The full variable domain, completed using reference TRBV18 and TRBJ2-7, is NAGVMQNPRHLVRRRGQEARLRCSPMKGHSHVYWYRQLPEEGLKFMVYLQKENIIDESGMPKERFSAEFPKEGPSILRIQQVVRGDSAAYFCASSPPHTYEQYFGPGTRLTVT.

The chain recombines TRBV20-1 with TRBJ1-3; maybe TRBD1 (5 bases). Germline V gene lookup returns CDR1 DFQATT and CDR2 SNEGSKA (reference sequence). Trimming took off 0 bases at V and 4 bases at J, with 13 bases between the two ends. The CDR3 consists of 15 residues. The CDR3 DNA reads as TGCAGTGCTAGAGATCTCGCAGGGTCAGGAAACACCATATATTTT. Protein product: CSARDLAGSGNTIYF.

This clonotype was seen ten or more times. V and J are TRBV7-9 and TRBJ2-3; 7 bases are a match to TRBD2. The V gene end was trimmed by 3 bases and the J gene end by 2 bases; junction bases not matched to a gene: 8. Germline V gene data show CDR1 as SEHNR and CDR2 as FQNEAQ (reference sequence). This CDR3 spans 16 amino acids. The DNA for the CDR3 is TGTGCCAGCAGCTTCATCGGGGAGGGTCTCACAGATACGCAGTATTTT. It codes for CASSFIGEGLTDTQYF.

The table lists this clonotype with many counts. The J gene is TRBJ2-5, the V gene TRBV28; TRBD1 matches 9 bases. Germline V gene sequence: CDR1 MDHEN, CDR2 SYDVKM. There are 15 residues in the CDR3. V lost 3 bases and J lost 4; bases outside the gene matches: 6. CDR3 in DNA: TGTGCCAGCAGTTTTGGACAGGGGTTTGGAGAGACCCAGTACTTC. Protein: CASSFGQGFGETQYF.

Within the sample, this clonotype is medium-sized. This chain uses TRBV7-9 with TRBJ2-2; no clear D gene. Germline V lookup: CDR1 SEHNR, CDR2 FQNEAQ (reference sequence). The ends were cut back, 1 base at V and 9 bases at J, with 6 bases in the middle. The CDR3 contains 12 residues. CDR3 coding DNA: TGTGCCAGCAGCTTAGGGTTCCGGGAGCTGTTTTTT. It is translated as CASSLGFRELFF. Full variable domain (missing parts from reference TRBV7-9 and TRBJ2-2): DTGVSQNPRHKITKRGQNVTFRCDPISEHNRLYWYRQTLGQGPEFLTYFQNEAQLEKSRLLSDRFSAERPKGSFSTLEIQRTEQGDSAMYLCASSLGFRELFFGEGSRLTVL.

The chain has TRBV7-6 and TRBJ2-2; D unclear. CDR3 length: 17 residues. CDR1 SGHVS and CDR2 FNYEAQ come from the germline V gene. The V and J ends lost 4 bases and 1 base respectively, with 16 bases between them. The CDR3 region has the DNA TGTGCCAGCAGCTCAATCCGCAGTATGGGGAACACCGGGGAGCTGTTTTTT. It yields the protein CASSSIRSMGNTGELFF.

This clonotype occurred a few times. A read error may produce the germline difference seen at one junction end. V and J are TRBV13 and TRBJ2-2, with D possibly TRBD1 on 6 matching bases. This CDR3 region has 14 residues. Germline CDR1 PRHDT, CDR2 FYEKMQ (reference sequence). CDR3 in DNA: TGTGCCAGCAGCCTCAACTACGGACAGACCGGGGAGCTGTTT. This translates into CASSLNYGQTGELF.

This clonotype was detected only a few times. In DNA form, the CDR3 reads TGTGCCAGCAGTTGGTCGGGACCATATAGCAATCAGCCCCAGCATTTT. As protein: CASSWSGPYSNQPQHF. V usage is TRBV6-2 or TRBV6-3 and J usage is TRBJ1-5; a possible D gene is TRBD1 (5 bases). This CDR3 comprises 16 residues. The germline V and J ends were trimmed by 4 bases and 0 bases, with 13 bases remaining between them. From germline, CDR1 is MNHEY and CDR2 SVGEGT.

V is TRBV5-4 and J is TRBJ1-1; maybe TRBD1 (6 bases). CDR1 and CDR2 from the germline V gene are SGHNT and YYREEE (reference sequence). The CDR3 is 16 amino acids. Trimming shortened V by 0 bases and J by 4 bases, and 16 bases separated the two germline ends. The CDR3 sequence is CASSLATGQEGTEAFF. CDR3 DNA sequence: TGTGCCAGCAGCTTGGCAACAGGGCAGGAAGGCACTGAAGCTTTCTTT. Combining the CDR3 with reference TRBV5-4 and TRBJ1-1 gives the whole variable domain ETGVTQSPTHLIKTRGQQVTLRCSSQSGHNTVSWYQQALGQGPQFIFQYYREEENGRGNFPPRFSGLQFPNYSSELNVNALELDDSALYLCASSLATGQEGTEAFFGQGTRLTVV.

Details on this clonotype: This CDR3 fails to terminate in the conserved phenylalanine or tryptophan, so it likely reflects a read error. The DNA is left out, because the CDR3 cannot be placed on it with certainty; the CDR3 is given as TCRdb lists it. The chain has TRBV3-1 and TRBJ2-2; TRBD1 was called by the table and not checked on the DNA. From its first to its last residue, the CDR3 has 16 amino acids. Per germline, CDR1 LGHDT and CDR2 YNNKEL (reference sequence). The CDR3 loop is CASSPKAGATEGERGG.

The sample holds many counts of this clonotype. The V and J genes are TRBV9 and TRBJ2-5; either TRBD1 or TRBD2 may fit D (5 bases each). The germline V and J ends were trimmed by 0 bases and 4 bases, with 10 bases remaining between them. Germline CDR1 reads SGDLS; CDR2 reads YYNGEE. This CDR3 comprises 14 residues. CDR3 residues: CASSVGWGIETQYF. The DNA for the CDR3 is TGTGCCAGCAGCGTAGGATGGGGGATAGAGACCCAGTACTTC.

This clonotype has at least ten counts. The J gene is TRBJ1-3, the V gene TRBV28; D is ambiguous. Trimming removed 8 bases at V and 0 bases at J, with 11 bases between. CDR1 and CDR2 (germline): MDHEN, SYDVKM. The CDR3 sequence is 14 residues long. CDR3 in amino acids: CASAVIHSGNTIYF. The CDR3 DNA follows: TGTGCCAGCGCTGTCATCCACTCTGGAAACACCATATATTTT.

This clonotype qualifies as large (0.1 to 1%). Written as DNA, the CDR3 is TGTGCCAGCAGTTCCTTAAGCGCAGATACGCAGTATTTT. It yields the protein CASSSLSADTQYF. The chain is built from TRBV28 and TRBJ2-3; D ambiguous. The CDR3 consists of 13 residues. Trimming removed 4 bases from V and 4 bases from J, with 9 bases in between. The V gene's germline CDR1 is MDHEN and CDR2 SYDVKM.